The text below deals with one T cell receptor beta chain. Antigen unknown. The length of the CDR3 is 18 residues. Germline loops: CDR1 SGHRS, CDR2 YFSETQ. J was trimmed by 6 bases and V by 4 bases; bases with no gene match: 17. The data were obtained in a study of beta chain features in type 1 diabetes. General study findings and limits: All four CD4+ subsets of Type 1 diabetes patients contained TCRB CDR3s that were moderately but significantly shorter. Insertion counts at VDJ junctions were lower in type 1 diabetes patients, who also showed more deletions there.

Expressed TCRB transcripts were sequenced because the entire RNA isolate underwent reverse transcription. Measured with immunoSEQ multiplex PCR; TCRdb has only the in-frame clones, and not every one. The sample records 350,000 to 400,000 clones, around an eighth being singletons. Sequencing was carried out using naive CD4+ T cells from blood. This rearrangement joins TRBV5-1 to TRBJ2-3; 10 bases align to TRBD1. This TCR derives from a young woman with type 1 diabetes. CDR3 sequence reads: CASSAGTGVHWGSDTQYF. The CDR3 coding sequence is TGCGCCAGCAGCGCCGGGACAGGGGTCCACTGGGGGTCTGATACGCAGTATTTT.